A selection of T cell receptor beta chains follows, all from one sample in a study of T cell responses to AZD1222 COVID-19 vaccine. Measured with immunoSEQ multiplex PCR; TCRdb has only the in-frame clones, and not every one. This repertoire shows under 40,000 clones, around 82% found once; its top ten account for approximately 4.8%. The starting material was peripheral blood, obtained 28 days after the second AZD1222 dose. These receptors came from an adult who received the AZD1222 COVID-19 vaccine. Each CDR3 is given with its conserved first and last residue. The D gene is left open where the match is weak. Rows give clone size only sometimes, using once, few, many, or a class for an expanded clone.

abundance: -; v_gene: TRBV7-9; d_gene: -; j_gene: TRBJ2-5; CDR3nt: TGTGCCAGCAGCTTAGCGGGAGTACAAGAGACCCAGTACTTC; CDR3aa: CASSLAGVQETQYF
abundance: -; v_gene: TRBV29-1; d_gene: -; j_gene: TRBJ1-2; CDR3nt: TGCAGCGCCGTAGAAGGGTATCACGACGGCTACACCTTC; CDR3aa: CSAVEGYHDGYTF
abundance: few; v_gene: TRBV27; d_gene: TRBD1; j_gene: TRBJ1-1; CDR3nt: TGTGCCAGCGGCTCCCAGGGGGCTCGAGCTTTCTTT; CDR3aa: CASGSQGARAFF
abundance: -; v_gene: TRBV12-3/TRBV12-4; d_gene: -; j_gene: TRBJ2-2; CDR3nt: TGTGCCAGCACAAAACAGGGCACCGGGGAGCTGTTTTTT; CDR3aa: CASTKQGTGELFF
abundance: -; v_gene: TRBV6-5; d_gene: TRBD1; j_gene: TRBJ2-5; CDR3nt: TGTGCCAGTGGGGGGACAGGGCAAGAGACCCAGTACTTC; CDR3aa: CASGGTGQETQYF
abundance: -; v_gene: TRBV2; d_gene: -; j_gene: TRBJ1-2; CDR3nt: TGTGCCAGCAGTGAAATGGGAGGGATCGCCTACACCTTC; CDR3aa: CASSEMGGIAYTF
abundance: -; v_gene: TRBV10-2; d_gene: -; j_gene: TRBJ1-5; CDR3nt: TGCGCCAGCAGTGATACAGGCAATAGCAATCAGCCCCAGCATTTT; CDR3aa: CASSDTGNSNQPQHF
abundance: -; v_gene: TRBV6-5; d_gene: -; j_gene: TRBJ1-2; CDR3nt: TGTGCCAGCAGCTACCAATCCCTAGGTGGCTACACCTTC; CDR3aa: CASSYQSLGGYTF
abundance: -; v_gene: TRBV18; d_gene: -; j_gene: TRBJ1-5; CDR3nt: TGTGCCAGCTCACCAGGGGTTACTCAGCCCCAGCATTTT; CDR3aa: CASSPGVTQPQHF
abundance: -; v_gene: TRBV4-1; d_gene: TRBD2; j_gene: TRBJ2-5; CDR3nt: TGCGCCAGCAGCCAAGATCGCTTCGGGACTAGCGGGACACAAGAGACCCAGTACTTC; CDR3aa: CASSQDRFGTSGTQETQYF
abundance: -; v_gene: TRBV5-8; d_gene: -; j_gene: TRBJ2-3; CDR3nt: TGTGCCAGCAGCGGGGGGTGGCGGGGTCGCACAGATACGCAGTATTTT; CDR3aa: CASSGGWRGRTDTQYF
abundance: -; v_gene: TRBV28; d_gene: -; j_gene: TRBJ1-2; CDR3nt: TGTGCCAGCAGTTTATGGAGAAGTGCTAACTATGGCTACACCTTC; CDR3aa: CASSLWRSANYGYTF
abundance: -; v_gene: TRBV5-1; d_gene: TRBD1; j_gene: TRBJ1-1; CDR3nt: TGCGCCAGCAGCAAATCCGGGACAGGGATGTCAACTGAAGCTTTCTTT; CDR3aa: CASSKSGTGMSTEAFF
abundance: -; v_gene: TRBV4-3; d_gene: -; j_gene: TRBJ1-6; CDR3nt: TGCGCCAGCAGCCCAGGGAAGGTGAATAATTCACCCCTCCACTTT; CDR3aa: CASSPGKVNNSPLHF
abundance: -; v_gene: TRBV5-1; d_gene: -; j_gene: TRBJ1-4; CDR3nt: TGCGCCAGCAGGGAGGTGACTAATGAAAAACTGTTTTTT; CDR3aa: CASREVTNEKLFF
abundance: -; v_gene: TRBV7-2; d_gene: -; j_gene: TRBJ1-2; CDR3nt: TGTGCCAGCAGGTTCGCATCCGGGAGTCTAGCTAACTATGGCTACACCTTC; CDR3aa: CASRFASGSLANYGYTF
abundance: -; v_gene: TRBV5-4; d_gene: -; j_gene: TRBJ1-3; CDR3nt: TGTGCCAGCAGCTGGGATAGACAGGCAGCTTATTTT; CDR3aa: CASSWDRQAAYF
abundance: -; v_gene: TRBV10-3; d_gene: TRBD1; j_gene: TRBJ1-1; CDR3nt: TGTGCCATCAGTGAGGGGGACAGACCCAACACTGAAGCTTTCTTT; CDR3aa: CAISEGDRPNTEAFF
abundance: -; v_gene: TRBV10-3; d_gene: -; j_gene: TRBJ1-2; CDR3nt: TGTGCCATCGGAGGGGAATATGGCTACACCTTC; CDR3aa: CAIGGEYGYTF
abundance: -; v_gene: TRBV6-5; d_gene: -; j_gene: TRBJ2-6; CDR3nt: TGTGCCAGCAGTTATCGAAGGGGTATGGCCAACGTCCTGACTTTC; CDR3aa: CASSYRRGMANVLTF
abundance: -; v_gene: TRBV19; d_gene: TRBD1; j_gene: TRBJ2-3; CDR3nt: TGTGCCAGTAGTACGGGACAGGGACGGACAGATACGCAGTATTTT; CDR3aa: CASSTGQGRTDTQYF
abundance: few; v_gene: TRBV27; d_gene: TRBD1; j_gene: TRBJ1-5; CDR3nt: TGTGCCAGCAGTTTTCTCCCGACAGGGGAGCGCAATCAGCCCCAGCATTTT; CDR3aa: CASSFLPTGERNQPQHF
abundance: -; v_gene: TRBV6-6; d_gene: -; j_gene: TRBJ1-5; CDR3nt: TGTGCCAGCAGTCCTCCGGCGTCAGGGCCTAGCAATCAGCCCCAGCATTTT; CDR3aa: CASSPPASGPSNQPQHF
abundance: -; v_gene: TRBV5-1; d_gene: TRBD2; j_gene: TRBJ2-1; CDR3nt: TGCGCCAGCAGCTTGAGGCCTAGCGGGGATAGTGAGCAGTTCTTC; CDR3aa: CASSLRPSGDSEQFF
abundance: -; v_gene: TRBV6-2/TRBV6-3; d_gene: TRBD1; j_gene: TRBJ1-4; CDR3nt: TGTGCCAGCAGCCGGACAGGGTTCGGAGGTGAAAAACTGTTTTTT; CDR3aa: CASSRTGFGGEKLFF
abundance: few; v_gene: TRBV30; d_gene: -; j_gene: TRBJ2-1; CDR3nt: TGTGCCTGGAGTCAGCGGGTTCGGGGTGAGCAGTTCTTC; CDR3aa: CAWSQRVRGEQFF
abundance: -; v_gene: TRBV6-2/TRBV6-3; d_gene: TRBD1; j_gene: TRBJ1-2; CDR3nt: TGTGCCAGCAGCTCCGTAGGGACAGCCTATGGCTACACCTTC; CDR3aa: CASSSVGTAYGYTF
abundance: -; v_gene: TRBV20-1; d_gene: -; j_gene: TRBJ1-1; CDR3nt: TGCAGTGCTAGTGACAGGTCAAAAGCTTTCTTT; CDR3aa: CSASDRSKAFF
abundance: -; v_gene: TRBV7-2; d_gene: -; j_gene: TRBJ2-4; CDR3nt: TGTGCCAGCAGCTTAGATGTCCCGAGAATTCAGTACTTC; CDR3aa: CASSLDVPRIQYF
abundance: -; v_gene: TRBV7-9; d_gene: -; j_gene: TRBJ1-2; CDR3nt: TGTGCCAGCAGCTTATTCCTTACGGCGCTTGCCGGCTACACCTTC; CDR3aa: CASSLFLTALAGYTF
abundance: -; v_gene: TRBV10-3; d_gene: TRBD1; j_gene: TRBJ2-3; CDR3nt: TGTGCCATCAGTGGGGGACAGGAAGGGGCAGATACGCAGTATTTT; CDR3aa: CAISGGQEGADTQYF
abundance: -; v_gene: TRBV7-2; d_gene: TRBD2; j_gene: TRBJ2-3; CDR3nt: TGTGCCAGCAGCTTAAGTTTTAGCGGGGCTAAAGAAGATACGCAGTATTTT; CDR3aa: CASSLSFSGAKEDTQYF
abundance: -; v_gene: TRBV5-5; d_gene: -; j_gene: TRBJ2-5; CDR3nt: TGTGCCAGCAGCCCTACCCTAACAGTCGGGGAGACCCAGTACTTC; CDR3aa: CASSPTLTVGETQYF
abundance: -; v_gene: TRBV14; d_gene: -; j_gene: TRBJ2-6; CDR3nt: TGTGCCAGCAGCCCTAGGTCGTCTGGGGCCAACGTCCTGACTTTC; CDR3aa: CASSPRSSGANVLTF
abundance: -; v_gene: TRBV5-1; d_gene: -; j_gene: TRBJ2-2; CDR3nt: TGCGCCAGCAGCTTGGGGCAGAGAAACACCGGGGAGCTGTTTTTT; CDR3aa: CASSLGQRNTGELFF
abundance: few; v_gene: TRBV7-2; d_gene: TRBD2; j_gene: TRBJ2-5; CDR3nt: TGTGCCGTAGGGGCGGGGGGGCAAGCCGGGACCCAGTACTTC; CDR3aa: CAVGAGGQAGTQYF
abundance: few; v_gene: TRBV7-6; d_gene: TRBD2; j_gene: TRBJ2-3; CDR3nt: TGTGCCAGCAGCTTAGTAGGGACTAGCGGGGGGGCCCGAACAGATACGCAGTATTTT; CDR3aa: CASSLVGTSGGARTDTQYF
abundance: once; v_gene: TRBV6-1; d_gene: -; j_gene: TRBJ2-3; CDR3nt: TGTGCCAGCAGTGGCCGGTTTGGCGGAACCTCTAGCACAGATACGCAGTATTTT; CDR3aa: CASSGRFGGTSSTDTQYF
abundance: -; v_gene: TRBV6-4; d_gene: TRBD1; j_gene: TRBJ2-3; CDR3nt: TGTGCCAGCAGTTTCGCCCAGGGGGCAAGCACAGATACGCAGTATTTT; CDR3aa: CASSFAQGASTDTQYF
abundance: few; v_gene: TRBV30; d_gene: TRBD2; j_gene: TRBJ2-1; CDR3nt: TGTGCCTGGAGCCTTAGCGGGGGGTACAATGAGCAGTTCTTC; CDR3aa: CAWSLSGGYNEQFF
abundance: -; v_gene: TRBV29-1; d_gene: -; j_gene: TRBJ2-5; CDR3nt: TGCAGCGCCGGGTGGCTTCAACAAGAGACCCAGTACTTC; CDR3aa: CSAGWLQQETQYF